Below, one T cell receptor (beta chain) is given with its context. The sample is drawn from a study of blood T cell repertoires in COVID-19. For the study at large: The samples span acute and convalescent COVID-19 from the United States, Italy and Spain.

The CDR3 covers 15 residues. Germline V CDR1 and CDR2: MNHEY, SVGAGI. Trimming took 0 bases from V and 3 from J; bases not matched to a gene: 4. Original processing methods: Reference gene primers were amplified, and this amplification served to estimate nucleated cell counts. Data came from immunoSEQ multiplex PCR; TCRdb stores just in-frame clones and leaves some out. The DNA was the basis for D and trimming; V, J and clone size are from that table. The data contain about 33,000 clones, about 85% of them singletons. The chain links TRBV6-5 to TRBJ1-1, with 7 positions matching TRBD1. What was sequenced was peripheral blood. The clonotype comes from a woman over 75 with active or convalescent COVID-19. CDR3: CASSYSDRLDTEAFF. In nucleotides, the CDR3 is TGTGCCAGCAGTTACTCGGACAGGTTGGACACTGAAGCTTTCTTT.